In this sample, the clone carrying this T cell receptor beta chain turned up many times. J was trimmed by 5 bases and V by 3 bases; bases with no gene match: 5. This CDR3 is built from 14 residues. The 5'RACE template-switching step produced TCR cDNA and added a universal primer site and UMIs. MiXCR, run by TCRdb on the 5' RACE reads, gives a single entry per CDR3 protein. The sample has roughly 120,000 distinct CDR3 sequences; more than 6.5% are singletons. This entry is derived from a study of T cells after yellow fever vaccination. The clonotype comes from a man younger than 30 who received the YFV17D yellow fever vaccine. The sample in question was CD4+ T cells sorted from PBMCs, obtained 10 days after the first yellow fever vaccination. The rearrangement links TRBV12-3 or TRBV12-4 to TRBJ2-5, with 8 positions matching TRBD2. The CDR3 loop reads CASSFGGGRETQYF. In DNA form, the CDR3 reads TGTGCCAGCAGTTTCGGCGGGGGGCGGGAGACCCAGTACTTC.